The 28 T cell receptor beta chains below were found in one sample sequenced in a study of cytomegalovirus exposure and HLA in healthy donors (dated by TCRdb to about 2017). Library preparation used the immunoSEQ multiplex PCR assay. As stored in TCRdb, this immuneACCESS dataset retains in-frame rearrangements with V and J assigned. A fraction of the clones does not appear; measured against another copy, unresolved V genes explain less than half of the discrepancy, and the remainder lacks a known reason. The sample data list 80,000 to 100,000 clones, and approximately 91% of these were observed just once. The ten largest clones represent roughly 2.1% of the sample. What was sequenced was PBMCs. The receptors derive from a man aged 25 to 40 in good health and CMV-seronegative.

CDR3 region: CASSPRIGAGTDTQYF. The CDR3 DNA reads TGCGCCAGCAGCCCCCGGATAGGGGCGGGCACAGATACGCAGTATTTT. The rearrangement uses TRBV5-1 and TRBJ2-3; D perhaps matches TRBD1 (5 bases). V lost 4 bases, J lost 1 base, and 16 bases lay in between. CDR1 is SGHRS, CDR2 YFSETQ, per germline. This CDR3 contains 16 residues.

The chain uses TRBV29-1 and TRBJ1-3; unclear D gene. The CDR3 is 14 residues long. Germline V lookup: CDR1 SQVTM, CDR2 ANQGSEA. Trimming left V 0 bases short and J 2 bases short, with 8 bases between. In DNA form, the CDR3 reads TGCAGCGTTGAAGATCGGGGAACTGGAAACACCATATATTTT. It codes for CSVEDRGTGNTIYF.

The V gene is TRBV27, the J gene TRBJ2-3; D uncertain. V lost 7 bases, J lost 5 bases, and 7 bases lay in between. Germline values: CDR1 MNHEY, CDR2 SMNVEV (reference sequence). This CDR3 contains 11 residues. The CDR3 nucleotides read TGTGCCAGCATCGGCGGAGATACGCAGTATTTT. Translation: CASIGGDTQYF.

The V gene is TRBV10-2, the J gene TRBJ2-5; 13 bases are shared with TRBD2. CDR1 and CDR2 from the germline V gene are WSHSY and SAAADI. The CDR3 spans 15 residues. The trim removed 6 bases at V and 5 bases at J, leaving 6 bases unmatched. The CDR3 DNA reads as TGCGCCAGCAGGACTAGCGGGGGGTTGTTGGAGACCCAGTACTTC. Its translation: CASRTSGGLLETQYF.

CDR3 protein: CASSYRGGSYEQYF. The DNA for the CDR3 is TGTGCCAGCAGTTACAGGGGCGGTTCCTACGAGCAGTACTTC. The V and J genes are TRBV6-5 and TRBJ2-7, with D possibly TRBD1 on 5 matching bases. The CDR3 runs to 14 residues. The germline gives CDR1 MNHEY, CDR2 SVGAGI. V was cut by 2 bases and J by 1 base, with 9 bases left in between.

V gene TRBV10-3 combines with J gene TRBJ1-1; tentatively, D is TRBD1 (5 bases). V was clipped by 8 bases and J by 1 base, with 17 bases between them. CDR3 size: 15 residues. Germline assignment: CDR1 ENHRY and CDR2 SYGVKD. The CDR3 nucleotides are TGTGCCATCTCCCCCACGGGGGGTAAGAACACTGAAGCTTTCTTT. This codes for CAISPTGGKNTEAFF.

V and J are TRBV4-1 and TRBJ2-1, with 10 bases identical to TRBD1. V lost 3 bases and J lost 2; bases outside the gene matches: 7. The CDR3 totals 17 residues. The germline V gene encodes CDR1 MGHRA and CDR2 YSYEKL. The CDR3 loop is CASSHRTGGTTYNEQFF. The CDR3 DNA is TGCGCCAGCAGCCATCGGACAGGGGGGACTACCTACAATGAGCAGTTCTTC.

The rearrangement links TRBV27 to TRBJ2-7; TRBD1 matches 12 bases. This CDR3 has 16 amino acids. Trimming cost V 5 bases and J 4 bases; bases outside gene matches: 9. From germline, CDR1 is MNHEY and CDR2 SMNVEV (reference sequence). The CDR3 DNA reads as TGTGCCAGCAGTCCGGGACAGGGGGCTTCACAGTACGAGCAGTACTTC. Amino acids: CASSPGQGASQYEQYF.

V and J are TRBV6-5 and TRBJ2-5; 12 bases agree with TRBD2. J lost 4 bases, V lost 2 bases, and 5 bases had no gene match. Germline V gene sequence: CDR1 MNHEY, CDR2 SVGAGI. There are 16 residues in the CDR3. CDR3 bases: TGTGCCAGCAGTTACCGAGCTAGCGGGGGGGCAGAGACCCAGTACTTC. The encoded protein is CASSYRASGGAETQYF.

This clone turned up a few times. This chain links TRBV28 with TRBJ2-7, with D uncertain. The CDR3 has 14 amino acids. The V end lost 5 bases, the J end lost 6 bases, and 17 bases lay between the germline ends. Germline CDR1 is MDHEN and CDR2 is SYDVKM. This chain's CDR3 is CASSVPSLAREQYF. In nucleotides, the CDR3 is TGTGCCAGCAGTGTCCCCTCGCTGGCTCGCGAGCAGTACTTC.

This chain joins TRBV27 and TRBJ2-5; no reliable D call. V lost 5 bases and J 5 bases, leaving 12 bases between the germline ends. The CDR3 runs to 13 residues. Germline V CDR1 and CDR2: MNHEY, SMNVEV (reference sequence). CDR3 DNA sequence: TGTGCCAGCAGTGCCCTGAGTGCGGAGACCCAGTACTTC. Translation gives CASSALSAETQYF.

The J gene is TRBJ1-2, the V gene TRBV9; D may be TRBD1 (5 bases). This CDR3 has 14 amino acids. Germline CDR1 is SGDLS and CDR2 is YYNGEE. Trimming shortened V by 0 bases and J by 3 bases, and 9 bases separated the two germline ends. The CDR3 DNA follows: TGTGCCAGCAGCGTAGGCCCGGGGGACTATGGCTACACCTTC. Translated, it gives CASSVGPGDYGYTF. The full variable domain, in which reference TRBV9 and TRBJ1-2 provide the parts outside the CDR3, is DSGVTQTPKHLITATGQRVTLRCSPRSGDLSVYWYQQSLDQGLQFLIQYYNGEERAKGNILERFSAQQFPDLHSELNLSSLELGDSALYFCASSVGPGDYGYTFGSGTRLTVV.

The V and J genes are TRBV5-1 and TRBJ1-3, with 7 positions matching TRBD1. There are 15 residues in the CDR3. V dropped 3 bases and J dropped 1; count of bases not matched to a gene: 4. CDR1 and CDR2 from the germline V gene are SGHRS and YFSETQ. The CDR3 protein is CASSSGQTSGNTIYF. In DNA form, the CDR3 reads TGCGCCAGCAGCTCGGGACAGACATCTGGAAACACCATATATTTT.

This chain uses TRBV6-1 with TRBJ1-4, with 7 bases aligning to TRBD1. Germline V gene lookup returns CDR1 MNHNS and CDR2 SASEGT. This CDR3 comprises 14 residues. J gave up 8 bases and V 7 bases, and 10 bases lay outside the gene matches. CDR3 sequence reads: CASKPGTESEKLFF. In nucleotides, the CDR3 is TGTGCCAGCAAACCCGGGACAGAAAGCGAAAAACTGTTTTTT.

The chain recombines TRBV6-1 with TRBJ2-7; D perhaps matches TRBD2 (6 bases). Per the germline V gene, CDR1 is MNHNS and CDR2 is SASEGT. Trimming cost V 1 base and J 6 bases, with 7 bases left between them. The CDR3 has 12 residues. The CDR3 region has the DNA TGTGCCAGCAGTGAAGACGGGGGCGAGCAGTACTTC. This gives the protein CASSEDGGEQYF.

This chain uses TRBV5-1 with TRBJ2-7, with 10 bases aligning to TRBD1. The CDR3 spans 18 residues. Unmatched junction bases numbered 15, after V lost 4 bases and J lost 2 bases. Germline V lookup: CDR1 SGHRS, CDR2 YFSETQ. Written as DNA, the CDR3 is TGCGCCAGCAGCCCGGGGGTCCCGGGACAGGGGTCTACCTACGAGCAGTACTTC. Translating gives CASSPGVPGQGSTYEQYF.

The chain recombines TRBV18 with TRBJ1-2; TRBD1 aligns across 9 bases. The length of the CDR3 is 15 residues. CDR1 and CDR2 from the germline V gene are KGHSH and LQKENI. V lost 3 bases and J lost 6; bases outside the gene matches: 8. The CDR3 here is CASSPPGQGTDGYTF. DNA for the CDR3: TGTGCCAGCTCACCTCCGGGACAGGGTACCGATGGCTACACCTTC.

This chain uses TRBV7-8 with TRBJ1-1; the D gene is possibly TRBD1 (5 bases). CDR3 length equals 14 residues. Per the germline V gene, CDR1 is SGHVS and CDR2 is FQNEAQ. Deletions cut 5 bases from V and 5 bases from J, with 15 bases between. The CDR3 here is CASSRTGGGTEAFF. Here the CDR3 DNA reads TGTGCCAGCAGCCGTACAGGTGGTGGGACTGAAGCTTTCTTT.

In DNA, the CDR3 is TGTGCCACCAGCAGAGGACAGACAACCTACAATGAGCAGTTCTTC. Its protein product is CATSRGQTTYNEQFF. The chain employs TRBV15 and TRBJ2-1, with D possibly matching TRBD1 (5 bases). The germline V gene has CDR1 LNHNV and CDR2 YYDKDF (reference sequence). V was trimmed by 1 base and J by 2 bases, leaving 9 bases between them. CDR3 length equals 15 residues.

The chain links TRBV28 to TRBJ1-1; D is undetermined. From germline, CDR1 is MDHEN and CDR2 SYDVKM. This CDR3 has 11 residues. The V end lost 3 bases, the J end lost 7 bases, and 6 bases lay between the germline ends. CDR3 residues: CASSFLLEAFF. The CDR3 DNA reads TGTGCCAGCAGTTTCCTACTTGAAGCTTTCTTT.

The chain joins TRBV5-1 to TRBJ2-1; possibly TRBD2 for D (5 bases). V was clipped by 6 bases and J by 8 bases, with 24 bases between them. The CDR3 has 16 residues. Germline values: CDR1 SGHRS, CDR2 YFSETQ. CDR3 bases: TGCGCCAGCACACCCCCCTTAAGAGGGTCAGTAGATGAGCAGTTCTTC. Amino acids: CASTPPLRGSVDEQFF. Drawing the rest from reference TRBV5-1 and TRBJ2-1, the complete variable domain is KAGVTQTPRYLIKTRGQQVTLSCSPISGHRSVSWYQQTPGQGLQFLFEYFSETQRNKGNFPGRFSGRQFSNSRSEMNVSTLELGDSALYLCASTPPLRGSVDEQFFGPGTRLTVL.

This chain joins TRBV21-1 and TRBJ1-1; the table's D call TRBD1 went unverified against the DNA. TRBV21-1 is a documented pseudogene. CDR3 length: 14 amino acids. CDR3 bases: TGTGCCAGCAGCACTGACAGAAGTAACACTGAAGCTTTCTTT. It is translated as CASSTDRSNTEAFF.

This clone was counted between two and nine times. The J gene is TRBJ1-3, the V gene TRBV9; D might be TRBD1 (6 bases). V lost 0 bases, J lost 3 bases, and 10 bases lay in between. The CDR3 contains 15 residues. Germline lookup yields CDR1 SGDLS and CDR2 YYNGEE. This CDR3 is CASSVEDRIGNTIYF. CDR3 DNA: TGTGCCAGCAGCGTAGAAGACAGGATTGGAAACACCATATATTTT.

V and J are TRBV28 and TRBJ2-1, with D hard to call. V was pared by 4 bases and J by 7 bases, with 17 bases between. Germline CDR1 and CDR2: MDHEN and SYDVKM. The CDR3 has 15 amino acids. The CDR3 sequence: CASSYSKEYLNEQFF. CDR3 in DNA: TGTGCCAGCAGTTATAGCAAGGAATACCTGAATGAGCAGTTCTTC.

The V call is TRBV28, the J call TRBJ2-7, with TRBD2 matching 7 bases. Germline assignment: CDR1 MDHEN and CDR2 SYDVKM. V trimming: 6 bases; J trimming: 3 bases; junction bases outside the gene matches: 8. The CDR3 has 14 residues. CDR3: CASRGGTGLYEQYF. Written as DNA, the CDR3 is TGTGCCAGCAGGGGGGGGACGGGCCTCTACGAGCAGTACTTC.

This chain connects TRBV28 to TRBJ2-1, with D uncertain. Germline V gene lookup returns CDR1 MDHEN and CDR2 SYDVKM. The CDR3 length is 15 residues. V was pared by 2 bases and J by 0 bases, with 8 bases between. The CDR3 spells CASSLVLSSYNEQFF. The CDR3 bases are TGTGCCAGCAGTTTAGTACTGAGCTCCTACAATGAGCAGTTCTTC.

This sequence joins TRBV29-1 and TRBJ2-3; 7 nucleotides match TRBD2. Germline CDR1 is SQVTM and CDR2 is ANQGSEA. With V trimmed by 7 bases and J by 9 bases, 10 bases remained unmatched. The CDR3 sequence is 12 residues long. CDR3 in DNA: TGCAGCGGTAGCGGGTCGGGAGTCACGCAGTATTTT. It encodes CSGSGSGVTQYF.

V and J are TRBV28 and TRBJ1-2, with no clear D. Trimming cost V 6 bases and J 4 bases, with 18 bases left between them. Germline values: CDR1 MDHEN, CDR2 SYDVKM. The CDR3 totals 15 residues. CDR3 loop: CASRAGSPMVYGYTF. DNA for the CDR3: TGTGCCAGCAGGGCAGGCTCCCCAATGGTCTATGGCTACACCTTC.